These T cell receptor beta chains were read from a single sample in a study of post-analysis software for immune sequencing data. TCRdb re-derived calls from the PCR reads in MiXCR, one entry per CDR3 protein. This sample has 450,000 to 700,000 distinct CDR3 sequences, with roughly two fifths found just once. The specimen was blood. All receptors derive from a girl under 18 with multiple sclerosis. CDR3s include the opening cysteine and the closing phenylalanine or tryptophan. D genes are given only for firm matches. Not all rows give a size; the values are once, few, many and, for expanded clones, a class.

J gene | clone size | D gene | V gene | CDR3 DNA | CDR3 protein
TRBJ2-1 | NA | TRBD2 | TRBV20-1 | TGCAGTGCTAGAGCGGCTAGCGGGGGTTTCGATGAGCAGTTCTTC | CSARAASGGFDEQFF
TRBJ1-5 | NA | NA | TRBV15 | TGTGCCACCAGCAGAGACCGACAGTCTAGCAATCAGCCCCAGCATTTT | CATSRDRQSSNQPQHF
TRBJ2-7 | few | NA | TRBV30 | TGTGCCTGGGACAGGATAGGGAACGAGCAGTACTTC | CAWDRIGNEQYF
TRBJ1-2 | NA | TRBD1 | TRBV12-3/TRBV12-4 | TGTGCCAGCAGTCGGGACAGGGGGTCTGGCTACACCTTC | CASSRDRGSGYTF
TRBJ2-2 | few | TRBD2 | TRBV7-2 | TGTGCCAGCAGCCCGGGACTAACCTTGGGGGAGCTGTTTTTT | CASSPGLTLGELFF
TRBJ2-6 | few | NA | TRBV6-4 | TGTGCCAGCAGCGGCGGGGACGACGCTGGGGCCAACGTCCTGACTTTC | CASSGGDDAGANVLTF
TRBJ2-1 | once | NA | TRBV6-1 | TGTGCCAGCAGTGCCCCTTCGCAGGGAAAAGATGAGCAGTTCTTC | CASSAPSQGKDEQFF
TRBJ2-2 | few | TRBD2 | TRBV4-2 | TGTGCCAGCAGCCAAGTGACTAGCGGGGCTACCGGGGAGCTGTTTTTT | CASSQVTSGATGELFF
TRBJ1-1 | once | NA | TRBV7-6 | TGTGCCAGCAGCCCCGGACAGATCGGCACTGAAGCTTTCTTT | CASSPGQIGTEAFF
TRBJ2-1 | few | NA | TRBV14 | TGTGCCAGCAGCCCCTGGAGTCAAAATGAGCAGTTCTTC | CASSPWSQNEQFF
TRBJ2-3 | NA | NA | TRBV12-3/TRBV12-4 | TGTGCCAGCAGTTTGTCAGGGGACGCAGATGCGCAATATTTT | CASSLSGDADAQYF
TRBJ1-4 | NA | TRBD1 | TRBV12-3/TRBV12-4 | TGTGCCAGCAGTCCTCCGGGACAGGGGGCGCTTCGGGAAAAACTGTTTTTT | CASSPPGQGALREKLFF
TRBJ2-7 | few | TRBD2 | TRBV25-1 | TGTGCCAGCAGTGCCGGGAGGGCCCCCGAGCAGTACTTC | CASSAGRAPEQYF
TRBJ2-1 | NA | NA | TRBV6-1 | TGTGCCAGCTCGAGGTGGAACAATGAGCAGTTCTTC | CASSRWNNEQFF
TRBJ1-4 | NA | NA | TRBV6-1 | TGTGCCAGCAGTGACCAAGGGCGTCGAAATGAAAAACTGTTTTTT | CASSDQGRRNEKLFF
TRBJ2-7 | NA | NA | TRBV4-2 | TGTGCCAGCAGCCAAGCCCTGGGGCAGTACTACGAGCAGTACTTC | CASSQALGQYYEQYF
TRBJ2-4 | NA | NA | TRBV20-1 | TGCAGTGCTAGAGATCCGGACAAAAACATTCAGTACTTC | CSARDPDKNIQYF
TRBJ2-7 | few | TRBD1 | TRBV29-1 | TGCAGCGTTGGACAGGGATATACCTACGAGCAGTACTTC | CSVGQGYTYEQYF
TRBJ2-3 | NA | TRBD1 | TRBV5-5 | TGTGCCGGCAGGGGCGGACAGGCCGGGGATACGCAGTATTTT | CAGRGGQAGDTQYF
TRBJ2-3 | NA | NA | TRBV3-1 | TGTGCCAGCAGGGTTGAAGGCACAGATACGCAGTATTTT | CASRVEGTDTQYF
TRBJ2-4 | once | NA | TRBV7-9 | TGTGCCAGCAGTCCAGGCGGGACCAAAAACATTCAGTACTTC | CASSPGGTKNIQYF
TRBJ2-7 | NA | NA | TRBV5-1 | TGCGCCAGCAGCTTCCTCTACGAGCGGTACTTC | CASSFLYERYF
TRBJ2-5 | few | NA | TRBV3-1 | TGTGCCAGCAGCACCCGTTCGACAGTCCAAGAGACCCAGTACTTC | CASSTRSTVQETQYF
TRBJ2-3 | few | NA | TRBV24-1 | TGTGCCACCAGTGATCGCGGGGCGCGCACAGATACGCAGTATTTT | CATSDRGARTDTQYF
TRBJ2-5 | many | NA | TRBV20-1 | TGCAGTGCTAGAGCGCACAAAGAGACCCAGTACTTC | CSARAHKETQYF
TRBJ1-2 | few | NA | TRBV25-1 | TGTGCCAGCAGTGAATTTCGCATAGGCTACACCTTC | CASSEFRIGYTF
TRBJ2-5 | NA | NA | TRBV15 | TGTGCCACCAGTCTAAGGGGGGAGACCCAGTACTTC | CATSLRGETQYF
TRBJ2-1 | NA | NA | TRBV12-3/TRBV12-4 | TGTGCCAGCAGTTTTGAGGGCCCTCTAAATGAGCAGTTCTTC | CASSFEGPLNEQFF
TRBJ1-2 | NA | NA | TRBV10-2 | TGCGCCAGCAGTGAGTTAGACAACCTGGCGGATGGCTACACCTTC | CASSELDNLADGYTF
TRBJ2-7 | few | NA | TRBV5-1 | TGCGCCAGCAGCTTGATAGGACAGAGCTACGAGCAGTACTTC | CASSLIGQSYEQYF
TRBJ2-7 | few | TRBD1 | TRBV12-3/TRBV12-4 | TGTGCCAGCCAAGACCGACAGGGATCCTACGAGCAGTACTTC | CASQDRQGSYEQYF
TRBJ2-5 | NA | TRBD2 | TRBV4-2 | TGTGCCAGCAGCCAAGATGGGGTGGCGGGAGATTTTGGTTGGCAAGAGACCCAGTACTTC | CASSQDGVAGDFGWQETQYF
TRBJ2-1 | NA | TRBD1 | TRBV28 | TGTGCCAGCAGTAGTAGGAAAGGGGGCGCATACAATGAGCAGTTCTTC | CASSSRKGGAYNEQFF
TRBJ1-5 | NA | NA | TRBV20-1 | TGCAGTGCTAGAGATGCCCTAGGGCACTCTTATCAGCCCCAGCATTTT | CSARDALGHSYQPQHF
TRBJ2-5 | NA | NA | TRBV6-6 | TGTGCCAGCAGTTACTCGATGTCCGATAAAGAGACCCAGTACTTC | CASSYSMSDKETQYF
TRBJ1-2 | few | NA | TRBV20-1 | TGCAGTGCTAGGTCGCAATCTCGGGATTATGGCTACACCTTC | CSARSQSRDYGYTF